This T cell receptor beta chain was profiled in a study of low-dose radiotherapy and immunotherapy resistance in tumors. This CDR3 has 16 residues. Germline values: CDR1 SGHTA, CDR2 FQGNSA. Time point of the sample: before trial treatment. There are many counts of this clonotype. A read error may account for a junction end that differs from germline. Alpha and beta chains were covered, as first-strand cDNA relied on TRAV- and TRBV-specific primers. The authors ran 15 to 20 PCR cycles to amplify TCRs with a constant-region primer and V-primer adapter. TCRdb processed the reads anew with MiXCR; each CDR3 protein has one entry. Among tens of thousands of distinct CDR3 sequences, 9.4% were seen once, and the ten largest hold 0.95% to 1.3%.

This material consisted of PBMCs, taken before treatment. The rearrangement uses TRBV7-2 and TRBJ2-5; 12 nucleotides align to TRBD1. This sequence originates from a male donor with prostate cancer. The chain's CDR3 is CVSSAVGQGARETQYF. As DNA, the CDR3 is TGTGTCAGCAGCGCTGTGGGACAGGGGGCCAGAGAGACCCAGTACTTC.